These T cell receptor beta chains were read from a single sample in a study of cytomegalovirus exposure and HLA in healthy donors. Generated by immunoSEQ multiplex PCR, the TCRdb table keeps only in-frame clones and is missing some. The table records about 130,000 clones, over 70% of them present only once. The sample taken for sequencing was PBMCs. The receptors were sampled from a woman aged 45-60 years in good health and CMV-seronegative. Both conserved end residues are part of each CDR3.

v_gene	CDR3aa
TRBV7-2	CASSPDRANEKLFF
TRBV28	CASSLWGGQDNEQYF
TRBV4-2	CASSQATATSGTNEQYF
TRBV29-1	CSVGARGSYNEQFF
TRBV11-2	CASSLGGRGYEQYF
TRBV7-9	CSSSPSIGRKSNEQYF
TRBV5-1	CASSLGRVPDTQYF
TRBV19	CASSITSAYEQYF
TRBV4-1	CASSQGRASGRGDTQYF
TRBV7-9	CASSSDWTGGKGYTF
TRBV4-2	CASSQFQGDAPNTQYF
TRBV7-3	CASSLNSGSSYEQYF
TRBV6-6	CASSPGTSGFYEQYF
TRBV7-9	CASSFDRGGGYTF
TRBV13	CASSLGGGANEKLFF
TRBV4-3	CASSLSTSSSFHIQYF
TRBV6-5	CASSYSGTGEEAFF
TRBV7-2	CASSLDLGAITDTQYF
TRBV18	CASSPPVEGAPGYTF
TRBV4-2	CASSQDIPSNQPQHF